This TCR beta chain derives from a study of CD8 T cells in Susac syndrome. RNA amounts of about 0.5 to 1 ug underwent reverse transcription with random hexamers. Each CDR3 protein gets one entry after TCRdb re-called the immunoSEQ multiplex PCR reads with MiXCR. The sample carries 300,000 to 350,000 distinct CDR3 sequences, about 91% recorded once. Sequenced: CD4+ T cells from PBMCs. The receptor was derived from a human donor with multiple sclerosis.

CDR3 sequence reads: CASSHRGEGSPLHF. The DNA of the CDR3 is TGTGCCAGTAGTCACAGGGGAGAAGGATCACCCCTCCACTTT. This chain joins TRBV19 and TRBJ1-6; 7 bases fit TRBD1. CDR1 and CDR2 (germline): LNHDA, SQIVND (reference sequence). Unmatched junction bases numbered 8, after V lost 5 bases and J lost 10 bases. The CDR3 sequence is 14 residues long.